This TCR beta chain was profiled in a study of CD8 T cells in ankylosing spondylitis. Of note for this clonotype: What it binds is unknown.

Library preparation for TCR beta used quantitative 5'-RACE with molecular barcodes. TCRdb re-derived calls from the 5' RACE reads in MiXCR, one entry per CDR3 protein. The sample has some 400,000 distinct CDR3 sequences, about a fifth seen once; the top ten hold about a sixth. The germline V and J ends were trimmed by 5 bases and 3 bases, with 17 bases remaining between them. This CDR3 is built from 15 residues. Germline V gene lookup returns CDR1 MDHEN and CDR2 SYDVKM. Broader study findings: A number of the motif variants had already been described in reactive arthritis synovial fluid and blood. The study identified a TCR beta motif of under ten highly homologous variants that appeared characteristic of ankylosing spondylitis blood. Matched synovial fluid from ankylosing spondylitis patients was reported to be enriched for disease-linked clones.

This TCR came from a male donor with ankylosing spondylitis. The rearrangement links TRBV28 to TRBJ2-7; D remains ambiguous. Sequencing was done on a sample of blood, either unsorted or a sorted T cell fraction (not recorded which). This CDR3 is CASSENRASNYEQYF. CDR3 nucleotides: TGTGCCAGCAGTGAGAACCGGGCCTCCAACTACGAGCAGTACTTC.